This paragraph reports one TCR beta chain. TCRdb passed the 5' RACE reads through MiXCR, listing each CDR3 protein once. The profile shows around 34,000 distinct CDR3 sequences, 25% to 30% of them singletons. The V and J ends lost 6 bases and 11 bases respectively, with 23 bases between them. Germline V lookup: CDR1 DFQATT, CDR2 SNEGSKA (reference sequence). This CDR3 comprises 14 residues. Treg sorting used a CD4+CD25+CD127-/low gate. The sample consisted of tumor-infiltrating Tregs sorted from the breast tumor. This clonotype was sampled from a female donor with breast cancer. The chain uses TRBV20-1 and TRBJ2-1, with D perhaps matching TRBD1 or TRBD2 (5 bases each). CDR3 DNA sequence: TGCAGTGCCTCCGGGACCAGCGTGGGGAATAAGCAGTTCTTC. It codes for CSASGTSVGNKQFF.